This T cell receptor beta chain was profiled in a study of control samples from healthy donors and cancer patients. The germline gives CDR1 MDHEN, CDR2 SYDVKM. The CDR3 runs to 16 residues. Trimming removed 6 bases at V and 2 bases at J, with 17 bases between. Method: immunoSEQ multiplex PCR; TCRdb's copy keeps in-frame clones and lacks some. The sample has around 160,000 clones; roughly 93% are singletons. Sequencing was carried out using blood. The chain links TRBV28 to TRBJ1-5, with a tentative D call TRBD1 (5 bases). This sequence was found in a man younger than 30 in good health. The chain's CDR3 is CASSRRGGIGNQPQHF. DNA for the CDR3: TGTGCCAGCAGCCGCCGTGGGGGGATTGGCAATCAGCCCCAGCATTTT.